This entry lists 14 T cell receptor beta chains sequenced from one sample in a study of cytomegalovirus exposure and HLA in healthy donors. The PCR used 60 Vbeta and 13 Jbeta primers. The assay was immunoSEQ multiplex PCR, and TCRdb's table has in-frame clones only and misses some. Of about 140,000 clones listed, around 80% are singletons. Input material: PBMCs. Receptor source: a man aged 35 to 55 in good health and CMV-seronegative.

The gene calls are TRBV5-4 and TRBJ2-5; the D gene is possibly TRBD1 (6 bases). The germline V and J ends were trimmed by 3 bases and 5 bases, with 26 bases remaining between them. In germline, CDR1 is SGHNT, CDR2 YYREEE (reference sequence). This CDR3 contains 18 residues. The CDR3 bases are TGTGCCAGCAGCTACGCAGTTGGTGGGGGCCGGCGATATGAGACCCAGTACTTC. Its protein product is CASSYAVGGGRRYETQYF.

This clone was seen once. The chain joins TRBV6-5 to TRBJ1-4; D not certain. Germline CDR1 is MNHEY and CDR2 is SVGAGI. The CDR3 consists of 11 residues. With 6 bases removed from V and 8 bases from J, the gap between germline ends came to 7 bases. The CDR3, as DNA: TGTGCCAGCAGCCACGGGGAAAAACTGTTTTTT. Protein sequence: CASSHGEKLFF.

This chain joins TRBV7-9 and TRBJ1-1; D unresolved. The CDR3 covers 14 residues. V lost 4 bases and J 2 bases, leaving 11 bases between the germline ends. CDR1 and CDR2 (germline): SEHNR, FQNEAQ (reference sequence). For the CDR3, the DNA is TGTGCCAGCAGCTCCCGGACGGGAAACACTGAAGCTTTCTTT. Translated: CASSSRTGNTEAFF.

The rearrangement uses TRBV7-9 and TRBJ2-1; 11 bases are shared with TRBD1. Germline CDR1 reads SEHNR; CDR2 reads FQNEAQ (reference sequence). This CDR3 is built from 15 residues. The ends lost 5 bases at V and 5 bases at J; junction bases unmatched: 5. The CDR3, as DNA: TGTGCCAGCAGCCGGGACAGGGGGACCGACAATGAGCAGTTCTTC. Its protein is CASSRDRGTDNEQFF.

This rearrangement joins TRBV11-3 to TRBJ2-2; perhaps TRBD1 as D (5 bases). The CDR3 has 15 residues. Trimming stripped 1 base from V and 2 bases from J, with 8 bases between. Germline V gives CDR1 SGHNT, CDR2 YENEEA. The CDR3 DNA reads as TGTGCCAGCAGCTTAGGACAGACCAACACCGGGGAGCTGTTTTTT. It is translated as CASSLGQTNTGELFF. The variable domain in full, completed from reference TRBV11-3 and TRBJ2-2, reads EAGVVQSPRYKIIEKKQPVAFWCNPISGHNTLYWYLQNLGQGPELLIRYENEEAVDDSQLPKDRFSAERLKGVDSTLKIQPAELGDSAVYLCASSLGQTNTGELFFGEGSRLTVL.

V gene TRBV2 combines with J gene TRBJ1-2; 8 bases agree with TRBD1. Germline V lookup: CDR1 SNHLY, CDR2 FYNNEI. The CDR3 has 16 residues. V lost 6 bases to trimming and J lost 4 bases; unmatched junction nucleotides: 13. CDR3 nucleotide sequence: TGTGCCAGCAGCCTACTCACCGGGACAGGACGCTATGGCTACACCTTC. Amino acids: CASSLLTGTGRYGYTF.

The rearrangement joins TRBV5-6 to TRBJ2-1; 7 nucleotides line up with TRBD2. Germline lookup yields CDR1 SGHDT and CDR2 YYEEEE. The CDR3 has 15 residues. Trimming took 0 bases from V and 5 from J; bases not matched to a gene: 5. CDR3 sequence reads: CASSLERGENNEQFF. The CDR3 region has the DNA TGTGCCAGCAGCTTGGAGCGGGGAGAGAACAATGAGCAGTTCTTC.

The chain joins TRBV6-6 to TRBJ1-1; a weak D match, TRBD1 (5 bases). The CDR3 totals 13 residues. Germline values: CDR1 MNHNY, CDR2 SVGAGI (reference sequence). V lost 6 bases and J lost 1, with 9 bases in between. The DNA of the CDR3 is TGTGCCAGCAGATATACAGGGAACACTGAAGCTTTCTTT. Its protein product is CASRYTGNTEAFF.

V and J are TRBV10-3 and TRBJ2-5, with 9 nucleotides matching TRBD1. Germline lookup yields CDR1 ENHRY and CDR2 SYGVKD. The CDR3 loop spans 15 amino acids. V dropped 5 bases and J dropped 4; count of bases not matched to a gene: 8. CDR3 sequence reads: CAISTGQGDPETQYF. The CDR3 region has the DNA TGTGCCATCAGTACGGGACAGGGCGATCCAGAGACCCAGTACTTC.

This clone was counted a few times. The CDR3 sequence is CASRQYRERINEQFF. The CDR3 nucleotides are TGCGCCAGCAGGCAGTACAGGGAGCGAATTAATGAGCAGTTCTTC. This chain connects TRBV5-1 to TRBJ2-1; TRBD1 might be the D (6 bases). V was cut by 5 bases and J by 7 bases, with 19 bases left in between. The CDR3 spans 15 residues. CDR1 is SGHRS, CDR2 YFSETQ, per germline.

This clone appeared a few times. This chain uses TRBV7-8 with TRBJ1-6, with 8 bases aligning to TRBD1. CDR1 is SGHVS, CDR2 FQNEAQ, per germline. J gave up 4 bases and V 5 bases, and 7 bases lay outside the gene matches. The CDR3 covers 16 residues. The DNA of the CDR3 is TGTGCCAGCAGCCACTGGGACAGGACTTATAATTCACCCCTCCACTTT. As protein: CASSHWDRTYNSPLHF.

In DNA form, the CDR3 reads TGTGCCAGCAGCCCTGGCGGCAGGGTGGACGAGCAGTACTTC. It is translated as CASSPGGRVDEQYF. The genes are TRBV7-3 and TRBJ2-7; D may be TRBD1 (5 bases). The CDR3 has 14 residues. The V gene lost 5 bases and the J gene lost 5 bases, with 16 bases spanning the gap. Germline lookup yields CDR1 SGHTA and CDR2 FQGTGA.

The chain links TRBV19 to TRBJ2-7; 7 positions agree with TRBD1. V lost 1 base, J lost 2 bases, and 5 bases stayed unmatched. The CDR3 covers 15 residues. CDR1 is LNHDA and CDR2 is SQIVND in the germline V gene (reference sequence). The CDR3 sequence: CASSIGDSRTYEQYF. CDR3 in DNA: TGTGCCAGTAGTATAGGGGACAGCCGAACCTACGAGCAGTACTTC.

The V call is TRBV11-2, the J call TRBJ1-2; perhaps TRBD1 as D (6 bases). Germline CDR1 SGHAT, CDR2 FQNNGV. The CDR3 contains 14 residues. Trimming pared 4 bases from V and 5 bases from J, leaving 14 bases between. Written as DNA, the CDR3 is TGTGCCAGCAGCTGGGGTCTGAGGGGGTATGGCTACACCTTC. As protein: CASSWGLRGYGYTF.